Below, 10 T cell receptor beta chains from the same sample are listed, as sequenced in a study of blood T cell repertoires in COVID-19. Sequencing was performed with immunoSEQ multiplex PCR; in TCRdb, only in-frame clones are kept and a portion is missing. This table holds more than 110,000 clones, 88% found once. Sequenced material: peripheral blood. These receptors all stem from a man aged 50 to 59 with active or convalescent COVID-19.

V usage is TRBV10-1 and J usage is TRBJ2-7; D is perhaps TRBD2 (7 bases). Germline V gives CDR1 WNHNN, CDR2 SYGVQD (reference sequence). The CDR3 totals 14 residues. Trimming removed 1 base at V and 3 bases at J, with 10 bases between. CDR3 coding DNA: TGCGCCAGCAGTGAGTTTAGGGGGGGCTACGAGCAGTACTTC. The encoded protein is CASSEFRGGYEQYF.

As regards this clone: A read error may account for a junction end that differs from germline. Within the sample, other DNA sequences also encode this same CDR3. The chain employs TRBV13 and TRBJ2-7; TRBD2 is a possible D gene (5 bases). CDR1 is PRHDT and CDR2 is FYEKMQ in the germline V gene (reference sequence). CDR3 length: 14 residues. CDR3 sequence: CASSPSPGTYEQYF. The CDR3 DNA reads as TGTGCCAGCAGCCCTAGCCCGGGAACCTACGAGCAGTATTTC.

V and J are TRBV11-2 and TRBJ2-7; 7 nucleotides match TRBD1. Germline V lookup: CDR1 SGHAT, CDR2 FQNNGV. The V segment lost 1 base and the J segment 3 bases; nucleotides outside the gene matches: 6. The CDR3 has 15 amino acids. The CDR3 region is CASSLGDSVFYEQYF. Written as DNA, the CDR3 is TGTGCCAGCAGCTTAGGGGACAGTGTGTTCTACGAGCAGTACTTC.

The J gene is TRBJ2-6, the V gene TRBV30; 8 bases fit TRBD1. Trimming cost V 0 bases and J 3 bases; bases outside gene matches: 7. The CDR3 contains 17 residues. The germline V gene encodes CDR1 GTSNPN and CDR2 SVGIG (reference sequence). The chain's CDR3 is CAWSVRQGADGANVLTF. In nucleotides, the CDR3 is TGTGCCTGGAGTGTACGGCAGGGGGCAGATGGGGCCAACGTCCTGACTTTC.

The chain is built from TRBV18 and TRBJ1-1; 8 nucleotides agree with TRBD1. This CDR3 region has 16 residues. From germline, CDR1 is KGHSH and CDR2 LQKENI. V lost 2 bases, J lost 2 bases, and 7 bases stayed unmatched. CDR3 residues: CASSPSHSGGNTEAFF. The CDR3 nucleotides read TGTGCCAGCTCACCATCTCATTCAGGGGGCAACACTGAAGCTTTCTTT.

The V and J genes are TRBV28 and TRBJ1-1; D not resolved. V dropped 5 bases and J dropped 0 bases, with 7 bases sitting between them. The CDR3 runs to 13 residues. CDR1 MDHEN and CDR2 SYDVKM come from the germline V gene. CDR3 protein: CASSLILNTEAFF. The CDR3 DNA reads TGTGCCAGCAGTCTAATTTTGAACACTGAAGCTTTCTTT.

This chain joins TRBV28 and TRBJ1-4, with D maybe TRBD1 (5 bases). The CDR3 sequence is 14 residues long. Trimming stripped 6 bases from V and 7 bases from J, with 15 bases between. Germline V lookup: CDR1 MDHEN, CDR2 SYDVKM. The CDR3 region is CASSRGTVIEKLFF. In DNA, the CDR3 is TGTGCCAGCAGCCGTGGGACTGTTATTGAAAAACTGTTTTTT.

The V and J genes are TRBV5-1 and TRBJ2-3; maybe TRBD1 (6 bases). The CDR3 runs to 15 residues. Trimming removed 1 base from V and 4 bases from J, with 13 bases in between. The germline V gene encodes CDR1 SGHRS and CDR2 YFSETQ. The CDR3 region has the DNA TGCGCCAGCAGCTTGCAGGGCAGGGGACCAGATACGCAGTATTTT. Its protein product is CASSLQGRGPDTQYF.

The CDR3 DNA reads TGTGCCAGCAGCCGCCGGACAGGAAGCTCTGGAAACACCATATATTTT. This sequence encodes CASSRRTGSSGNTIYF. The chain is built from TRBV28 and TRBJ1-3; TRBD1 aligns across 7 bases. CDR1 is MDHEN and CDR2 is SYDVKM in the germline V gene. Trimming at V came to 6 bases and at J to 0 bases, leaving 8 bases not matched to a gene. The CDR3 runs to 16 residues. The full variable domain, rest sourced from reference TRBV28 and TRBJ1-3, is DVKVTQSSRYLVKRTGEKVFLECVQDMDHENMFWYRQDPGLGLRLIYFSYDVKMKEKGDIPEGYSVSREKKERFSLILESASTNQTSMYLCASSRRTGSSGNTIYFGEGSWLTVV.

A single count supports this clone. The chain links TRBV7-9 to TRBJ1-2; D may be TRBD1 (6 bases). The CDR3 runs 15 residues. V dropped 5 bases and J dropped 2 bases, with 15 bases sitting between them. The V gene's germline CDR1 is SEHNR and CDR2 FQNEAQ (reference sequence). CDR3 protein: CASSLSRGGNYGYTF. The CDR3 DNA follows: TGTGCCAGCAGCCTGTCCAGGGGCGGCAACTATGGCTACACCTTC.